This passage covers 2 T cell receptor beta chains from one sample sequenced in a study of T cells in women clearing cervical HPV infection listed by TCRdb under 2018. Library preparation was by the immunoSEQ multiplex PCR assay. This is the immuneACCESS table as TCRdb keeps it, with only in-frame sequences that have V and J called. A part of the clones is gone; compared with another copy, unresolved V genes explain less than half, and the rest is unexplained. The table for this sample lists fewer than 35,000 clones. The biggest ten clones account for more than 4% of the sample. Sequences were obtained from blood buffy coat. The receptor set was obtained from a woman between 18 and 69 years old with a cervical HPV16 infection that either progressed to CIN3+ or cleared (not recorded which).

In regard to this clone: The missing CDR3 end, 3 residues past where the read stops, is filled in from the germline J gene. V gene TRBV30 combines with J gene TRBJ1-1; D uncertain. Germline CDR1 and CDR2: GTSNPN and SVGIG (reference sequence). V was shortened by 4 bases and J by 6 bases, with 15 bases between the two germline ends. The CDR3 contains 13 residues. The DNA read from the CDR3 is TGTGCCTGGACCATCCCCGGGGTGGCTGAA. Its translation: CAWTIPGVAE. The complete CDR3 reads CAWTIPGVAEAFF.

As to this clone: Read coverage stops 3 residues before the CDR3 terminus; the germline J gene supplies the remainder. The gene calls are TRBV19 and TRBJ2-1, with TRBD2 identical over 7 bases. Germline loops: CDR1 LNHDA, CDR2 SQIVND (reference sequence). This CDR3 comprises 13 residues. With 4 bases clipped from V and 8 bases from J, the junction kept 5 bases outside the gene matches. CDR3 loop: CASSTAGAYEQFF. CDR3 DNA, as far as it was read: TGTGCCAGTAGTACGGCGGGAGCCTATGAG.